Here is one T cell receptor (beta chain) with its context. This clone appeared a single time. What this receptor recognizes is not known. The input lacks base qualities; no much larger clone sits a single base away. Spanning cysteine to phenylalanine, the CDR3 consists of 16 amino acids. The DNA shown is the 48-base CDR3, in frame from base 1. Clipping removes 4 bases from V and 4 bases from J, with 12 as the unmatched junction base count. From a lookup of the germline V gene (reference sequence), CDR1 and CDR2 are LNHDA and SQIVND. These data originate in a study of cytomegalovirus exposure and HLA in healthy donors (dated by TCRdb to the late 2010s). For the wider study: An earlier analysis of some 600 of the donors reported 276 Gb of sequence data and 95 million to 130 million unique TCR beta sequences obtained from roughly 170 million T cells. Donor age, sex, ethnicity and CMV serostatus were compiled alongside the repertoire data. The aim of the study was to test whether cataloging public T cell receptors could identify signatures of past pathogen exposure. To decide whether each TCR beta V gene segment behaved as functional or pseudogenic, an earlier analysis of 587 of the donors relied on high-throughput TCR beta sequencing. Of the roughly 410 genotyped donors, 81% were placed in the genetic ancestry cluster associated with self-reported Caucasian donors. Typing coverage differed by locus: A, B, C, DRB1 and DQB1 were typed in about 629-640 donors, DQA1 in around 500, DPA1 in 600 to 610, and DPB1 in roughly 450. Besides the first cohort of roughly 640 subjects, a separate validation cohort made up of 120 different subjects was used. Roughly 300 gigabases of sequencing data and approximately 84 million unique TCR sequences were included in an early release covering roughly 600 HLA-typed donors. Every discovery cohort repertoire had been produced on one sequencing platform. Among approximately 370 genotyped donors of the cohort, an average of roughly 230,000 unique TCR beta nucleotide sequences was sequenced per donor, of which roughly 17% were non-productive. The study used immunosequencing to profile the T cell repertoires of 600 to 850 subjects and linked those repertoires to cytomegalovirus serostatus. In a later genetic analysis, genome-wide SNP genotypes for about three fifths of the 666 donors were used, and that subset was treated as a discovery cohort. The study combined high-throughput TCR immunosequencing, statistical association of individual TCRs with disease status, and machine learning to predict cytomegalovirus infection status. Rather than drawing on any new phenotypic data, the later analysis identified candidate immune exposures from TCR beta sequences and the way those sequences occurred across donors. Both class I and class II loci were covered by HLA typing, at four-digit resolution. Four to six DR-DQ haplotypes were handled as single units for association and clustering, since linkage in the cohort was strong. A later analysis re-analyzed previously published TCR beta repertoires from 500 to 700 donors and added high-resolution HLA genotyping to study TCR occurrence patterns. The paper as a whole reports these results and caveats: A later analysis reported that several top co-occurrence clusters appeared linked to parvovirus B19, influenza, CMV and Epstein-Barr virus. Correlated functional status among segregating V segments might reflect linkage disequilibrium, but an unknown experimental factor could not be ruled out. A later analysis associated roughly 17,000 TCR beta sequences with specific HLA alleles at a false discovery rate of 0.05. In vitro tests confirmed that a few of the cytomegalovirus-associated TCR beta chains recognize cytomegalovirus antigens. According to the authors, the approach could potentially be generalized to other disease states and immunological phenotypes. A later genetic analysis associated a missense DCLRE1C variant with V-gene and J-gene trimming of TCR beta chains, and an independent cohort replicated the association. Because the 87-base-pair reads could not distinguish some IMGT-functional V segments, including TRBV6-2 and TRBV6-3, those segments were excluded. The classifier was reported to diagnose cytomegalovirus status with high specificity and sensitivity in both the original cohort and the validation cohort. According to a later genetic analysis, donors in an Asian-associated ancestry cluster had fewer N-insertions in productive TCRs than the approximately 670-donor mean. Because counts were too low, about 15 rarely observed V segments, including chromosome 9 orphons, were left out of the earlier analysis of roughly 600 of the donors. For the cohort, immune exposure information was limited to CMV serostatus. According to a later analysis, most CMV-associated TCR beta chains appeared to be HLA-restricted, and the HLA associations seemed to be driven largely by CMV exposure. Most TCR sequences were observed very rarely across donors, whereas some public TCRs were present in many individuals. The sequencing pipeline was judged likely to have produced a cluster of highly shared sequence variants as a technical artifact. Presence/absence analyses assumed roughly uniform sequencing depth across donors, an assumption that may not hold. This cohort had only TCR beta chains sequenced, and the lack of alpha or paired-chain data limited which features could be detected. A further reported finding was that TCR beta sequences accurately predicted the HLA-A and HLA-B alleles for most subjects in the first cohort. Compared with equally common non-associated chains, HLA-associated TCR beta chains in a later analysis were more clonally expanded and had lower generation probabilities. A later analysis found that TCR association rates varied across HLA loci, with DRB1 alleles showing the most associated TCRs and HLA-C alleles the fewest. Assigning TCR associations to individual alleles was difficult when HLA alleles, especially DR and DQ, strongly co-occurred. The study gave a list of over 150 TCR beta chains associated with cytomegalovirus. Because HLA typing was missing for some donors at each locus, association tests included only the typed subset. In an earlier analysis of some 550 of the donors, most TCR beta V segments were observed in productive rearrangements about 87% or about 30% of the time, broadly matching IMGT annotations.

The library relied on the immunoSEQ multiplex PCR assay. The multiplex PCR relied on a mix of 60 forward primers for TCR Vbeta segments and 13 reverse primers for TCR Jbeta segments. A multiplex PCR assay on genomic DNA amplified the CDR3 region of rearranged TCR beta genes. The amplified TCR beta libraries were sequenced on the Illumina HiSeq System as 87-base-pair reads. The authors' analysis ran thus. A later analysis counted tens of millions of unique TCR beta chains across the 550 to 700 repertoires, and approximately 11 million of these chains were shared by at least two donors. Raw reads were error-corrected and collapsed into unique sequences with a nearest-neighbor algorithm that merged closely related sequences to remove PCR and sequencing errors. CDR3 sequences were aligned to IMGT reference sequences to assign V, D and J gene segments. Each retained sequence needed at least a six-nucleotide match to both a V gene segment and a J gene segment. A rearrangement was called productive if the CDR3 had no stop codons and remained in frame with V and J, and every other rearrangement was called non-productive. Following IMGT convention, CDR3 was defined as the stretch from the second conserved V-encoded cysteine up to the conserved J-encoded phenylalanine. In an earlier analysis of roughly 580 of the donors, sequences lacking an unambiguous match to a single V gene segment were excluded. An earlier analysis of a few hundred of the donors called V segments functional above 56.7% productive rearrangements and segregating when the between-donor standard deviation exceeded 5%. A statistical classification framework was built for diagnosing cytomegalovirus status from the catalog of TCR beta chain sequences. In a later analysis, V and J genes were assigned by comparing TCR nucleotide sequences against IMGT/GENE-DB human TR gene sequences. A later analysis assigned CDR3 sequences and most-parsimonious VDJ recombination scenarios with the TCRdist pipeline. In a later analysis, each TCR beta chain was defined by its CDR3 amino acid sequence together with its V-gene family, and reads lacking a unique V-gene family were excluded. A later analysis removed 500 to 600 highly shared, low-generation-probability nucleotide sequences to deal with suspected cross-contamination and a sequencing artifact. A later analysis calculated a clonal expansion index for each public chain from normalized within-repertoire ranks of inferred template counts. In a later analysis, generation probabilities were computed using a VDJ recombination model fitted to out-of-frame rearrangements, and the results were checked against IGoR. In a later analysis, hypergeometric tests were used to score TCR-TCR, TCR-HLA and TCR-CMV co-occurrence, with a repertoire-size bias correction applied to TCR pairs. In a later analysis, false discovery rates were estimated by permuting HLA or CMV assignments 20 times. In a later analysis, co-occurring TCRs were grouped with DBSCAN, and TCRdist sequence similarity was added when clustering was performed within HLA-allele-positive subsets. Repertoires with fewer than 30,000 or more than 120,000 public chains, plus five repertoires with anomalous nucleotide sharing, were excluded from co-occurrence clustering. TCRdb mirrors the immuneACCESS table, restricted to in-frame sequences. Some clones are absent from its copies; in checked studies, under half trace to an unresolved V gene, and the reason for the others is unknown. V and J calls and clone size are those listed in that table; D and trimming were worked out from the DNA. The sample includes 100,000 to 150,000 clones, with approximately 84% observed a single time. The biggest ten clones account for approximately 0.24% of the sample.

In total, 600 or so healthy bone marrow donors made up the cohort. At the time of sampling, every cohort member was nominally healthy, though immune exposures that went unrecorded were likely present. The donor tested CMV seronegative, placing the donor among the 350 to 400 seronegative members of the cohort. Each donor provided a peripheral blood sample, and peripheral blood mononuclear cells were used for TCR beta sequencing. Genomic DNA was extracted from the blood cell samples with the Qiagen DNeasy Blood Extraction Kit. The chain joins TRBV19 to TRBJ1-2; 7 bases in the junction line up with TRBD1. Material for sequencing was PBMCs. The sequence was collected from a man between 50 and 59 years old in good health and CMV-seronegative. Here is the DNA: TGTGCCAGTAGTAGAAGCGGACAGGAGAGTTCCTATGGCTACACCTTC. Its translation reads: CASSRSGQESSYGYTF.